This T cell receptor (beta chain) was captured by sequencing in a study of shared clonotypes between healthy human individuals. Background on the study: CD8 memory received one plate per donor, CD8 naive two, CD4 memory three and CD4 naive three.

This table comes from immunoSEQ multiplex PCR, and its TCRdb copy is limited to in-frame clones, with some not included. This sample carries about 2.5 million clones, about 90% of them seen once, and the ten largest clones take 0.3% to 0.4%. CDR1 is MNHNY and CDR2 is SVGAGI in the germline V gene (reference sequence). The CDR3 runs 13 residues. V was pared by 6 bases and J by 7 bases, with 13 bases between. There were only Caucasian adults among the donors, and all lived in Nashville, Tennessee. The J gene is TRBJ2-1, the V gene TRBV6-6, with D perhaps matching TRBD1 (6 bases). Specimen: naive CD4+ T cells from PBMCs. Noted subset: CD45RA+ positively selected. The sequence was obtained from a man aged 18 to 29 in good health. Some clones in this sample may be carry-over from other donors' samples. The CDR3 nucleotides are TGTGCCAGCAGACTCGGGCAGGGGAATGAGCAGTTCTTC. Its translation: CASRLGQGNEQFF.